Below, 18 T cell receptor beta chains from the same sample are listed, as sequenced in a study of control samples from healthy donors and cancer patients. Produced via immunoSEQ multiplex PCR; TCRdb's table is partial and in-frame only. The sample lists roughly 69,000 clones, around 87% occurring once. Input material: PBMCs. The source is a woman aged 50 to 60 with head and neck cancer.

This clone was observed a single time. The DNA for the CDR3 is TGTGCCAGCAGTGAATCAGGACAGGGAAGGTATGGCTACACCTTC. Translation gives CASSESGQGRYGYTF. The chain has TRBV2 and TRBJ1-2; 8 nucleotides align to TRBD1. The trim removed 2 bases at V and 5 bases at J, leaving 7 bases unmatched. This CDR3 comprises 15 residues. Germline CDR1 reads SNHLY; CDR2 reads FYNNEI.

The CDR3 nucleotides are TGTGCCAGCAGTTTGCTGTTCTCTGGGGCCAACGTCCTGACTTTC. It encodes CASSLLFSGANVLTF. V and J are TRBV27 and TRBJ2-6; unclear D gene. Looked up from germline, CDR1 is MNHEY and CDR2 is SMNVEV (reference sequence). Trimming removed 3 bases at V and 0 bases at J, with 6 bases between. This CDR3 contains 15 residues. Full variable domain (rest looked up from reference TRBV27 and TRBJ2-6): EAQVTQNPRYLITVTGKKLTVTCSQNMNHEYMSWYRQDPGLGLRQIYYSMNVEVTDKGDVPEGYKVSRKEKRNFPLILESPSPNQTSLYFCASSLLFSGANVLTFGAGSRLTVL.

The chain uses TRBV5-1 and TRBJ2-5; TRBD2 is a possible D gene (6 bases). This CDR3 is 13 amino acids long. The ends were cut back, 6 bases at V and 4 bases at J, with 13 bases in the middle. CDR1 is SGHRS and CDR2 is YFSETQ in the germline V gene. The CDR3 DNA follows: TGCGCCAGCAAAGCGGGTGAGGCAGAGACCCAGTACTTC. Translated, it gives CASKAGEAETQYF.

The table lists this clone with a count of one. V gene TRBV30 combines with J gene TRBJ2-2; the D call may be TRBD1 or TRBD2 (5 bases each). The germline gives CDR1 GTSNPN, CDR2 SVGIG (reference sequence). This CDR3 spans 14 amino acids. V lost 3 bases and J 4 bases, leaving 12 bases between the germline ends. CDR3 nucleotide sequence: TGTGCCTGGAGGAGGGTGGGGCTCACCGGGGAGCTGTTTTTT. It encodes CAWRRVGLTGELFF.

V usage is TRBV4-1 and J usage is TRBJ1-2; no clear D gene. Germline CDR1 MGHRA, CDR2 YSYEKL. The CDR3 has 14 amino acids. Trimming stripped 0 bases from V and 3 bases from J, with 8 bases between. This chain's CDR3 is CASSQDGQDYGYTF. The CDR3 nucleotides read TGCGCCAGCAGCCAAGATGGGCAGGACTATGGCTACACCTTC.

The chain recombines TRBV4-3 with TRBJ1-3; unclear D gene. V was clipped by 0 bases and J by 1 base, with 7 bases between them. The CDR3 covers 15 residues. The germline gives CDR1 LGHNA, CDR2 YSLEER. The CDR3 nucleotides are TGCGCCAGCAGCCAAGAGGCCTCATCTGGAAACACCATATATTTT. Its translation: CASSQEASSGNTIYF.

CDR3 DNA sequence: TGTGCCAGCAGGCTCGGAGCCTCGGAAAAACTGTTTTTT. Protein sequence: CASRLGASEKLFF. This chain connects TRBV2 to TRBJ1-4; no clear D gene. V was clipped by 6 bases and J by 8 bases, with 13 bases between them. This CDR3 spans 13 amino acids. CDR1 and CDR2 from the germline V gene are SNHLY and FYNNEI.

This chain connects TRBV18 to TRBJ2-7, with D unclear. CDR1 is KGHSH and CDR2 is LQKENI in the germline V gene. The CDR3 has 12 residues. V was cut by 4 bases and J by 0 bases, with 4 bases left in between. The CDR3 reads CASSQLSYEQYF. CDR3 in DNA: TGTGCCAGCTCACAGCTCTCCTACGAGCAGTACTTC.

The chain joins TRBV2 to TRBJ2-6; 8 nucleotides line up with TRBD1. The CDR3 is 17 amino acids. Trimming took 7 bases from V and 2 from J; bases not matched to a gene: 10. CDR1 SNHLY and CDR2 FYNNEI come from the germline V gene. The DNA of the CDR3 is TGTGCCAGCAAGAGGCAGGGGGCTAGGGCTGGGGCCAACGTCCTGACTTTC. Translated, it gives CASKRQGARAGANVLTF.

The rearrangement links TRBV28 to TRBJ1-2, with TRBD1 as a possible D gene (6 bases). Trimming pared 5 bases from V and 0 bases from J, leaving 10 bases between. The CDR3 consists of 14 residues. Germline CDR1 MDHEN, CDR2 SYDVKM. The CDR3 coding sequence is TGTGCCAGCAGTGGAGGGGGGCCTAACTATGGCTACACCTTC. Its protein is CASSGGGPNYGYTF.

This chain uses TRBV4-1 with TRBJ2-5, with a possible D match to TRBD2 (6 bases). V lost 0 bases and J 5 bases, leaving 16 bases between the germline ends. The CDR3 length is 16 residues. Germline V gene data show CDR1 as MGHRA and CDR2 as YSYEKL. CDR3 amino acids: CASSQDSLARVETQYF. Written as DNA, the CDR3 is TGCGCCAGCAGCCAAGATTCTCTAGCGAGGGTGGAGACCCAGTACTTC.

This chain uses TRBV5-8 with TRBJ2-7; D gene unclear. Germline CDR1 is SGHTS and CDR2 is YDEGEE. CDR3 length: 13 amino acids. Trimming pared 8 bases from V and 3 bases from J, leaving 15 bases between. CDR3 DNA sequence: TGTGCCAGTCAAGGGCTGATCCACTACGAGCAGTACTTC. Its translation: CASQGLIHYEQYF.

V gene TRBV5-1 combines with J gene TRBJ2-7; weak D call: TRBD2 (5 bases). CDR3 length: 14 residues. In germline, CDR1 is SGHRS, CDR2 YFSETQ. The V end was cut by 4 bases, the J end by 2 bases, with 13 bases between. CDR3 loop: CASSPGLGAYEQYF. The CDR3 DNA reads TGCGCCAGCAGCCCCGGCCTGGGAGCCTACGAGCAGTACTTC.

The V gene is TRBV12-3 or TRBV12-4, the J gene TRBJ1-1; D not certain. The CDR3 has 11 residues. Trimming stripped 5 bases from V and 1 base from J, with 2 bases between. As DNA, the CDR3 is TGTGCCAGCAGTCCGAACACTGAAGCTTTCTTT. Its protein product is CASSPNTEAFF.

This rearrangement joins TRBV19 to TRBJ1-2; TRBD1 might be the D (6 bases). The CDR3 is 14 amino acids. The germline V gene encodes CDR1 LNHDA and CDR2 SQIVND (reference sequence). Between the trimmed V and J ends, which lost 7 bases and 2 bases, there was a span of 14 bases. DNA for the CDR3: TGTGCCAGTACCGTAACAGGGTGGAACTATGGCTACACCTTC. Residues: CASTVTGWNYGYTF.

This clone showed up just once. The J gene is TRBJ2-6, the V gene TRBV7-3; TRBD1 is a possible D gene (5 bases). In germline, CDR1 is SGHTA, CDR2 FQGTGA. V dropped 1 base and J dropped 0 bases, with 10 bases sitting between them. The CDR3 spans 17 residues. The chain's CDR3 is CASSLITGNSGANVLTF. The CDR3 DNA follows: TGTGCCAGCAGCTTAATAACAGGCAACTCTGGGGCCAACGTCCTGACTTTC. Full variable domain (outside the CDR3, taken from reference TRBV7-3 and TRBJ2-6): GAGVSQTPSNKVTEKGKYVELRCDPISGHTALYWYRQSLGQGPEFLIYFQGTGAADDSGLPNDRFFAVRPEGSVSTLKIQRTERGDSAVYLCASSLITGNSGANVLTFGAGSRLTVL.

CDR3 residues: CASSFRPPETQYF. The CDR3 nucleotides read TGTGCCAGCAGCTTCCGTCCTCCGGAGACCCAGTACTTC. The chain recombines TRBV7-8 with TRBJ2-5; D gene unclear. CDR3 size: 13 residues. Germline V gene data show CDR1 as SGHVS and CDR2 as FQNEAQ. V dropped 3 bases and J dropped 5 bases, with 10 bases sitting between them.

The chain uses TRBV7-2 and TRBJ1-2; no firm D call. The V and J ends lost 2 bases and 3 bases respectively, with 7 bases between them. Germline-derived CDR1 and CDR2 are SGHTA and FQGNSA. The CDR3 is made up of 13 amino acids. The CDR3 DNA follows: TGTGCCAGCAGCTTAATCCCGGACTATGGCTACACCTTC. It yields the protein CASSLIPDYGYTF.